This entry lists 12 T cell receptor beta chains sequenced from one sample in a study of T cell repertoires in cytomegalovirus infection (dated by TCRdb to between 2018 and 2021). The sample's treatment or condition label, in plain terms: in vitro stimulation with specific CMV peptide epitopes to enrich CMV-specific T cells. Their target antigens are unknown. Sequencing took place on an Illumina HiSeq 1500. Clones were called with MiXCR by TCRdb after fastp trimmed the public reads at Q25, and only in-frame beta chains were retained. Records with the same CDR3 protein are collapsed into one entry carrying the most frequent genes and DNA. For this sample the table gives about 770,000 distinct CDR3 sequences, of which 25% to 35% were detected only once. The top ten hold around 13% of the sample. The sample in question was cultured CD8+ T cells from PBMCs, obtained from culture after CMV antigen stimulation. These TCRs come from a human donor in good health (CMV status not recorded). Some clones in this sample may be carry-over from other donors' samples.

This clonotype was counted many times. V usage is TRBV7-2 and J usage is TRBJ2-1; D gene ambiguous. There are 15 residues in the CDR3. The germline V gene encodes CDR1 SGHTA and CDR2 FQGNSA. The V gene lost 2 bases and the J gene lost 2 bases, with 10 bases spanning the gap. The CDR3 loop is CASSLWPDPYNEQFF. CDR3 nucleotides: TGTGCCAGCAGCTTATGGCCGGACCCCTACAATGAGCAGTTCTTC.

This clonotype came up once. This chain joins TRBV10-3 and TRBJ2-1; D unresolved. Deletions cut 0 bases from V and 8 bases from J, with 14 bases between. This CDR3 has 15 amino acids. Per the germline V gene, CDR1 is ENHRY and CDR2 is SYGVKD. CDR3: CAISESTPWSDEQFF. Written as DNA, the CDR3 is TGTGCCATCAGTGAGTCGACCCCGTGGAGCGATGAGCAGTTCTTC.

The chain carries TRBV4-3 and TRBJ1-2; tentative D call: TRBD1 (5 bases). Between the trimmed V and J ends, which lost 0 bases and 4 bases, there was a span of 15 bases. The CDR3 has 16 residues. The germline CDR1 and CDR2 sequences are LGHNA and YSLEER. CDR3 sequence: CASSQDGVAGTYGYTF. In DNA, the CDR3 is TGCGCCAGCAGCCAAGATGGGGTCGCGGGGACCTATGGCTACACCTTC.

This chain links TRBV3-1 with TRBJ1-1, with D unclear. Germline-derived CDR1 and CDR2 are LGHDT and YNNKEL (reference sequence). The CDR3 has 14 amino acids. The germline V and J ends were trimmed by 2 bases and 4 bases, with 11 bases remaining between them. The CDR3 loop reads CASSQKSFTTEAFF. CDR3 nucleotides: TGTGCCAGCAGCCAAAAGAGCTTTACCACTGAAGCTTTCTTT.

The V and J genes are TRBV12-3 or TRBV12-4 and TRBJ2-5; the D gene is possibly TRBD2 (5 bases). The germline V and J ends were trimmed by 6 bases and 5 bases, with 13 bases remaining between them. CDR3 length equals 13 residues. For the CDR3, the DNA is TGTGCCAGCAGCCCTCTGGGAGTGGAGACCCAGTACTTC. Amino acid sequence: CASSPLGVETQYF.

There are a few counts of this clonotype. The V gene is TRBV7-6, the J gene TRBJ2-5, with TRBD1 identical over 8 bases. The CDR3 is made up of 18 amino acids. Germline lookup yields CDR1 SGHVS and CDR2 FNYEAQ. After removal of 5 bases from V and 2 bases from J, the junction contained 16 bases not matched to a gene. The CDR3 region has the DNA TGTGCCAGCAGCCAACCCGGACAGGGAACGAACATTCAAGAGACCCAGTACTTC. Translation gives CASSQPGQGTNIQETQYF. Full variable domain (missing parts from reference TRBV7-6 and TRBJ2-5): GAGVSQSPRYKVTKRGQDVALRCDPISGHVSLYWYRQALGQGPEFLTYFNYEAQQDKSGLPNDRFSAERPEGSISTLTIQRTEQRDSAMYRCASSQPGQGTNIQETQYFGPGTRLLVL.

A few counts support this clonotype. CDR3 sequence (DNA): TGTGCCAGCAGTTTGATTCCCCCCGGGGAGCTGTTTTTT. It yields the protein CASSLIPPGELFF. The chain employs TRBV27 and TRBJ2-2; D uncertain. The length of the CDR3 is 13 residues. CDR1 and CDR2 from the germline V gene are MNHEY and SMNVEV (reference sequence). V lost 3 bases and J 6 bases, leaving 8 bases between the germline ends.

This sequence joins TRBV13 and TRBJ2-2; the D gene is possibly TRBD2 (6 bases). V lost 1 base to trimming and J lost 4 bases, with 10 bases between them. This CDR3 region has 15 residues. Germline V gene sequence: CDR1 PRHDT, CDR2 FYEKMQ (reference sequence). CDR3 residues: CASSLVGGATGELFF. The DNA of the CDR3 is TGTGCCAGCAGCTTAGTCGGGGGAGCCACCGGGGAGCTGTTTTTT.

This clonotype was recorded many times. DNA of the CDR3: TGTGCCAGCAGCTTAGCTCGCCCTCAGGACGAGCAGTACGTC. It translates to CASSLARPQDEQYV. The rearrangement links TRBV7-9 to TRBJ2-7; D gene unclear. Per germline, CDR1 SEHNR and CDR2 FQNEAQ (reference sequence). There are 14 residues in the CDR3. Trimming left V 0 bases short and J 5 bases short, with 11 bases between.

The rearrangement joins TRBV7-3 to TRBJ2-1; no reliable D call. The CDR3 sequence is 12 residues long. From germline, CDR1 is SGHTA and CDR2 FQGTGA. The V gene lost 4 bases and the J gene lost 10 bases, with 11 bases spanning the gap. Here the CDR3 reads CASSSSPREQFF. The CDR3 bases are TGTGCCAGCAGCTCAAGCCCAAGGGAGCAGTTCTTC.

In its sample, this clonotype was seen a few times. The chain uses TRBV4-1 and TRBJ1-4; D is undetermined. The CDR3 contains 16 residues. Per germline, CDR1 MGHRA and CDR2 YSYEKL. V was clipped by 3 bases and J by 0 bases, with 11 bases between them. Written as DNA, the CDR3 is TGCGCCAGCAGCCAGTACACGCAAACAACTAATGAAAAACTGTTTTTT. This gives the protein CASSQYTQTTNEKLFF.

This chain uses TRBV12-3 or TRBV12-4 with TRBJ2-7; D is possibly TRBD1 or TRBD2 (5 bases each). V was shortened by 1 base and J by 4 bases, with 11 bases between the two germline ends. The CDR3 is 14 residues long. This chain's CDR3 is CASSLEEGLYEQYF. CDR3 DNA: TGTGCCAGCAGTTTAGAAGAGGGGCTATACGAGCAGTACTTC.